The 26 T cell receptor beta chains listed next were all sequenced from one sample in a study of shared clonotypes between healthy human individuals. Libraries were prepared by immunoSEQ multiplex PCR; TCRdb keeps only in-frame clonotypes and omits some of them. The sample shows around 1.6 million clones, 95% to 99% of them seen only once. Sequences were obtained from naive CD4+ T cells sorted from blood. The subset denotes: CD45RA+ positively selected. The receptors come from a man aged 25-45 years in good health.

The chain has TRBV2 and TRBJ1-2; D perhaps matches TRBD1 (5 bases). Trimming pared 6 bases from V and 6 bases from J, leaving 17 bases between. The CDR3 spans 14 residues. Germline values: CDR1 SNHLY, CDR2 FYNNEI. The CDR3 reads CASRLSDTVDGYTF. The CDR3 bases are TGTGCCAGCAGACTATCGGACACCGTGGATGGCTACACCTTC.

This clone was observed once. The gene calls are TRBV4-1 and TRBJ2-1, with 11 positions matching TRBD2. Germline V lookup: CDR1 MGHRA, CDR2 YSYEKL. V lost 8 bases and J lost 9; bases outside the gene matches: 9. The CDR3 contains 14 residues. The CDR3 region is CASFTSGSLGEQFF. In DNA form, the CDR3 reads TGCGCCAGCTTCACTAGCGGGAGTCTCGGTGAGCAGTTCTTC.

J is TRBJ2-6 and V is TRBV7-3; tentatively, D is TRBD2 (6 bases). V was trimmed by 2 bases and J by 0 bases, leaving 11 bases between them. Germline assignment: CDR1 SGHTA and CDR2 FQGTGA. The CDR3 covers 17 residues. The CDR3 nucleotides are TGTGCCAGCAGCTTAGGGGGAGGCTTCTCTGGGGCCAACGTCCTGACTTTC. The encoded protein is CASSLGGGFSGANVLTF.

This sequence joins TRBV5-5 and TRBJ2-7; possibly TRBD2 for D (5 bases). V was pared by 2 bases and J by 6 bases, with 12 bases between. In germline, CDR1 is SGHKS, CDR2 YYEKEE (reference sequence). The CDR3 is 13 amino acids. CDR3 sequence: CASSFTGLAEQYF. The CDR3 DNA reads as TGTGCCAGCAGCTTCACCGGGCTAGCCGAGCAGTACTTC.

The chain is built from TRBV18 and TRBJ2-2; a weak D match, TRBD2 (5 bases). From germline, CDR1 is KGHSH and CDR2 LQKENI. CDR3 length: 15 residues. With 3 bases removed from V and 7 bases from J, the gap between germline ends came to 15 bases. The CDR3 loop is CASSPSSGLGGELFF. The CDR3 nucleotides read TGTGCCAGCTCACCGTCCTCCGGACTCGGCGGGGAGCTGTTTTTT.

This chain connects TRBV5-1 to TRBJ2-7, with a weak D call TRBD2 (5 bases). Deletions cut 0 bases from V and 4 bases from J, with 11 bases between. CDR3 size: 14 residues. Germline V gene lookup returns CDR1 SGHRS and CDR2 YFSETQ. This chain's CDR3 is CASSLGTSPYEQYF. As DNA, the CDR3 is TGCGCCAGCAGCTTGGGGACTTCCCCTTACGAGCAGTACTTC.

This sequence joins TRBV19 and TRBJ1-5; D is uncertain. V lost 3 bases to trimming and J lost 4 bases, with 13 bases between them. The CDR3 runs 15 residues. Per the germline V gene, CDR1 is LNHDA and CDR2 is SQIVND (reference sequence). This chain's CDR3 is CASSIGRIMNQPQHF. CDR3 in DNA: TGTGCCAGTAGTATCGGGAGGATAATGAATCAGCCCCAGCATTTT. Looking up the rest from reference TRBV19 and TRBJ1-5 gives the full variable domain: DGGITQSPKYLFRKEGQNVTLSCEQNLNHDAMYWYRQDPGQGLRLIYYSQIVNDFQKGDIAEGYSVSREKKESFPLTVTSAQKNPTAFYLCASSIGRIMNQPQHFGDGTRLSIL.

V usage is TRBV10-1 and J usage is TRBJ2-7; possible D gene TRBD1, 6 bases. CDR3 length: 14 residues. V lost 2 bases and J lost 7, with 15 bases in between. Germline CDR1 reads WNHNN; CDR2 reads SYGVQD (reference sequence). CDR3 region: CASSEPDRKGEQYF. The CDR3 DNA sequence: TGCGCCAGCAGTGAGCCGGACAGAAAGGGGGAGCAGTACTTC.

This clone was detected a few times. This chain connects TRBV27 to TRBJ2-2; TRBD2 is a possible D gene (6 bases). The CDR3 covers 16 residues. From germline, CDR1 is MNHEY and CDR2 SMNVEV (reference sequence). Trimming removed 6 bases at V and 4 bases at J, with 18 bases between. CDR3 sequence: CASSQTAGVSTGELFF. CDR3 in DNA: TGTGCCAGCAGCCAAACAGCGGGCGTATCCACCGGGGAGCTGTTTTTT.

The J gene is TRBJ2-7, the V gene TRBV4-1, with 8 bases identical to TRBD1. Germline-derived CDR1 and CDR2 are MGHRA and YSYEKL. V was clipped by 3 bases and J by 3 bases; unmatched bases: 4. The CDR3 totals 14 residues. The DNA for the CDR3 is TGCGCCAGCAGCCAGCCGGGACAGGACTACGAGCAGTACTTC. Encoded protein: CASSQPGQDYEQYF.

The DNA of the CDR3 is TGTGCCAGTAGCCTAGGTTCGAGTGATAACTATGGCTACACCTTC. This gives the protein CASSLGSSDNYGYTF. The V and J genes are TRBV19 and TRBJ1-2; D not certain. Germline lookup yields CDR1 LNHDA and CDR2 SQIVND (reference sequence). Trimming took 6 bases from V and 1 from J, leaving 15 bases between them. This CDR3 spans 15 amino acids.

This chain uses TRBV6-5 with TRBJ2-7; D tentatively reads TRBD1 or TRBD2 (5 bases each). The CDR3 covers 15 residues. Between the trimmed V and J ends, which lost 2 bases and 0 bases, there was a span of 11 bases. Germline assignment: CDR1 MNHEY and CDR2 SVGAGI. The DNA of the CDR3 is TGTGCCAGCAGTTACGATCCAGGGAGCTCCTACGAGCAGTACTTC. Protein product: CASSYDPGSSYEQYF.

The J gene is TRBJ1-1, the V gene TRBV5-1; weak D call: TRBD1 (6 bases). Trimming pared 7 bases from V and 2 bases from J, leaving 12 bases between. CDR3 length equals 13 residues. The germline CDR1 and CDR2 sequences are SGHRS and YFSETQ. This CDR3 reads CASRRDINTEAFF. In nucleotides, the CDR3 is TGCGCCAGCCGCCGGGACATCAACACTGAAGCTTTCTTT.

This clone was observed a single time. The chain links TRBV29-1 to TRBJ2-7, with D tentatively TRBD1 or TRBD2 (5 bases each). The CDR3 runs to 13 residues. CDR1 and CDR2 (germline): SQVTM, ANQGSEA. V lost 5 bases and J 2 bases, leaving 13 bases between the germline ends. The CDR3 protein is CSVRQGVAYEQYF. CDR3 bases: TGCAGCGTTCGCCAGGGAGTTGCCTACGAGCAGTACTTC.

CDR3 residues: CASSGGQNYGYTF. CDR3 coding DNA: TGTGCCAGCAGCGGTGGACAGAACTATGGCTACACCTTC. The chain joins TRBV2 to TRBJ1-2; TRBD1 might be the D (6 bases). V shed 6 bases and J shed 2 bases, with 10 bases lying between them. CDR1 is SNHLY, CDR2 FYNNEI, per germline. This CDR3 region has 13 residues.

The chain recombines TRBV10-3 with TRBJ2-7, with TRBD2 matching over 8 bases. V was clipped by 6 bases and J by 6 bases; unmatched bases: 1. Per the germline V gene, CDR1 is ENHRY and CDR2 is SYGVKD. The CDR3 is made up of 11 amino acids. The DNA of the CDR3 is TGTGCCATCAGGACTAGCGCCGAGCAGTACTTC. It yields the protein CAIRTSAEQYF.

The rearrangement joins TRBV11-3 to TRBJ2-1, with D unclear. Germline V gene lookup returns CDR1 SGHNT and CDR2 YENEEA. V lost 5 bases, J lost 0 bases, and 14 bases lay in between. This CDR3 has 16 residues. DNA for the CDR3: TGTGCCAGCAGCCCCGGGCCATTAAGCTCCTACAATGAGCAGTTCTTC. It encodes CASSPGPLSSYNEQFF.

The V call is TRBV11-2, the J call TRBJ2-1; 7 bases line up with TRBD1. V dropped 4 bases and J dropped 3; count of bases not matched to a gene: 6. The germline V gene encodes CDR1 SGHAT and CDR2 FQNNGV. The CDR3 extends over 15 amino acids. In nucleotides, the CDR3 is TGTGCCAGCAGCTGGACAGGCGACGGCTACAATGAGCAGTTCTTC. This gives the protein CASSWTGDGYNEQFF.

Concerning this clone: This CDR3 is also generated by other DNA sequences in the sample. This chain connects TRBV7-6 to TRBJ2-5, with TRBD2 as a possible D gene (6 bases). Trimming pared 5 bases from V and 4 bases from J, leaving 11 bases between. CDR3 length equals 13 residues. Per the germline V gene, CDR1 is SGHVS and CDR2 is FNYEAQ. CDR3 nucleotide sequence: TGTGCCAGCAGCCTCGGAGGGCGAGAGACCCAGTACTTC. It specifies CASSLGGRETQYF.

This clone has only one observation. This chain uses TRBV2 with TRBJ2-1, with D perhaps matching TRBD1 (6 bases). This CDR3 is 13 amino acids long. V was cut by 7 bases and J by 7 bases, with 14 bases left in between. Per the germline V gene, CDR1 is SNHLY and CDR2 is FYNNEI. In DNA form, the CDR3 reads TGTGCCAGCATGAAGGGGGTTGCGAATGAGCAGTTCTTC. Translating gives CASMKGVANEQFF. Together with reference TRBV2 and TRBJ2-1, the CDR3 gives the full variable domain: EPEVTQTPSHQVTQMGQEVILRCVPISNHLYFYWYRQILGQKVEFLVSFYNNEISEKSEIFDDQFSVERPDGSNFTLKIRSTKLEDSAMYFCASMKGVANEQFFGPGTRLTVL.

The chain couples TRBV18 to TRBJ2-1, with a tentative D call TRBD2 (6 bases). Between the trimmed V and J ends, which lost 3 bases and 1 base, there was a span of 10 bases. The germline gives CDR1 KGHSH, CDR2 LQKENI. The CDR3 contains 15 residues. The DNA for the CDR3 is TGTGCCAGCTCACCGGCGGGAAGGTCCTACAATGAGCAGTTCTTC. Amino acid sequence: CASSPAGRSYNEQFF.

The chain has TRBV6-6 and TRBJ2-2; D is undetermined. V was clipped by 4 bases and J by 6 bases, with 6 bases between them. The CDR3 contains 12 residues. Germline V lookup: CDR1 MNHNY, CDR2 SVGAGI (reference sequence). The CDR3 sequence is CASSSSAGELFF. The DNA of the CDR3 is TGTGCCAGCAGTTCCTCGGCCGGGGAGCTGTTTTTT.

As DNA, the CDR3 is TGTGCCAGCAGTCAGCTGTCAGGGGGCTCCTACGAGCAGTACTTC. Translating gives CASSQLSGGSYEQYF. This chain connects TRBV6-5 to TRBJ2-7; 7 positions agree with TRBD1. The CDR3 length is 15 residues. Looked up from germline, CDR1 is MNHEY and CDR2 is SVGAGI. The V segment lost 5 bases and the J segment 0 bases; nucleotides outside the gene matches: 7.

The J gene is TRBJ2-1, the V gene TRBV5-4, with D perhaps TRBD2 (5 bases). V was trimmed by 2 bases and J by 6 bases, leaving 9 bases between them. The CDR3 consists of 13 residues. The germline CDR1 and CDR2 sequences are SGHNT and YYREEE (reference sequence). DNA for the CDR3: TGTGCCAGCAGCTTAGGACTCAGCAATGAGCAGTTCTTC. Its protein is CASSLGLSNEQFF.

Concerning this clone itself: The sample carries other DNA sequences with the same CDR3. The chain carries TRBV29-1 and TRBJ2-3, with 7 bases fitting TRBD2. The CDR3 consists of 12 residues. J lost 4 bases, V lost 5 bases, and 3 bases had no gene match. Germline CDR1 reads SQVTM; CDR2 reads ANQGSEA. CDR3 DNA sequence: TGCAGCGTTAGGCTAGCGGCAGATACGCAGTATTTT. This encodes CSVRLAADTQYF.

CDR3 bases: TGTGCCAGCAGTACACACAGGGGATCTGGCAATCAGCCCCAGCATTTT. Amino acid sequence: CASSTHRGSGNQPQHF. V and J are TRBV27 and TRBJ1-5; 7 nucleotides line up with TRBD1. The germline gives CDR1 MNHEY, CDR2 SMNVEV (reference sequence). The CDR3 spans 16 residues. V shed 5 bases, J shed 2 bases, and the junction held 9 bases outside the gene matches.